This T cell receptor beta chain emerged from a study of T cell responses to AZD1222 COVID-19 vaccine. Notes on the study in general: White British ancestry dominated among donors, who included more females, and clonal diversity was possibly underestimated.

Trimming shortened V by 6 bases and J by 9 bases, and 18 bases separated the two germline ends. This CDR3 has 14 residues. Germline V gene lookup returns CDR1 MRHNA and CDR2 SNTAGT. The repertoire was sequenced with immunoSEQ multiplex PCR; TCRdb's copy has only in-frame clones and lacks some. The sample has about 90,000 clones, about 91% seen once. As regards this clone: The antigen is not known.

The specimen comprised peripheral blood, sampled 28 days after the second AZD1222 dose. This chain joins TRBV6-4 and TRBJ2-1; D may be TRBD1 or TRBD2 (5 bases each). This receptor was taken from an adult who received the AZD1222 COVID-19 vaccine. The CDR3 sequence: CASRTGAGSAEQFF. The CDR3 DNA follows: TGTGCCAGCAGAACCGGGGCTGGCTCGGCTGAGCAGTTCTTC.